This passage covers 7 T cell receptor beta chains from one sample sequenced in a study of T cells in Graves' hyperthyroidism and ophthalmopathy. TCR beta CDR3 regions were amplified from RNA. Carried out on the TCR CDR3, a first-round RT-PCR used the HTBI primer set. TCRdb passed the multiplex PCR reads through MiXCR, listing each CDR3 protein once. Of 300,000 to 400,000 distinct CDR3 sequences in the sample, about 15% are singletons; the top ten hold around 24%. The sequenced material came from blood. These receptors were collected from a woman aged 25 to 39 with Graves' hyperthyroidism.

In this sample, this clonotype turned up many times. The gene calls are TRBV7-8 and TRBJ2-1; D is possibly TRBD2 (5 bases). There are 16 residues in the CDR3. Germline CDR1 and CDR2: SGHVS and FQNEAQ. V lost 8 bases, J lost 2 bases, and 19 bases lay in between. In DNA, the CDR3 is TGTGCCAGCGGCGGGCGCTTCCTCGGTACCTACAATGAGCAGTTCTTC. Amino acid sequence: CASGGRFLGTYNEQFF. Combining the CDR3 with reference TRBV7-8 and TRBJ2-1 gives the whole variable domain GAGVSQSPRYKVAKRGQDVALRCDPISGHVSLFWYQQALGQGPEFLTYFQNEAQLDKSGLPSDRFFAERPEGSVSTLKIQRTQQEDSAVYLCASGGRFLGTYNEQFFGPGTRLTVL.

This clonotype was detected many times. The chain carries TRBV6-1 and TRBJ1-5; D unresolved. Deletions cut 0 bases from V and 7 bases from J, with 10 bases between. Germline V gene lookup returns CDR1 MNHNS and CDR2 SASEGT. The length of the CDR3 is 14 residues. The CDR3 here is CASSEALSGQPQHF. For the CDR3, the DNA is TGTGCCAGCAGTGAAGCGCTCTCTGGGCAGCCCCAGCATTTT.

This clonotype was seen many times. CDR3 nucleotide sequence: TGTGCCAGCAGTTCTAGCGGGGACTACGAGCAGTACTTC. This encodes CASSSSGDYEQYF. This chain links TRBV28 with TRBJ2-7; 9 nucleotides match TRBD2. The junction had 1 base not matched to a gene; V was cut back by 4 bases and J by 3 bases. The CDR3 covers 13 residues. CDR1 is MDHEN, CDR2 SYDVKM, per germline.

This clonotype was counted a few times. The rearrangement joins TRBV2 to TRBJ2-5; D might be TRBD2 (6 bases). Trimming removed 3 bases from V and 6 bases from J, with 17 bases in between. This CDR3 is built from 15 residues. The germline gives CDR1 SNHLY, CDR2 FYNNEI. The CDR3: CASSDEGTAGQTQYF. Here the CDR3 DNA reads TGTGCCAGCAGTGATGAGGGGACTGCAGGACAGACCCAGTACTTC.

This chain connects TRBV25-1 to TRBJ2-7, with D perhaps given as TRBD1 or TRBD2 (6 bases each). Trimming cost V 8 bases and J 3 bases, with 8 bases left between them. The germline V gene encodes CDR1 MGHDK and CDR2 SYGVNS. CDR3 size: 11 residues. CDR3 region: CASGGHYEQYF. The CDR3, as DNA: TGTGCCAGCGGGGGGCACTACGAGCAGTACTTC.

This clonotype was detected only a few times. This sequence joins TRBV12-3 or TRBV12-4 and TRBJ2-5; D might be TRBD1 (6 bases). Deletions cut 5 bases from V and 0 bases from J, with 16 bases between. CDR3 length equals 16 residues. The CDR3 DNA sequence: TGTGCCAGCAGTCCCGGACAACAGGGTTACCAAGAGACCCAGTACTTC. Residues: CASSPGQQGYQETQYF.

This clonotype has ten or more counts. The rearrangement links TRBV30 to TRBJ2-7, with 9 positions matching TRBD1. This CDR3 is 15 amino acids long. Germline CDR1 GTSNPN, CDR2 SVGIG (reference sequence). V was clipped by 0 bases and J by 7 bases; unmatched bases: 10. Written as DNA, the CDR3 is TGTGCCTGGAGTGTAGGGGGGACAGGGCGAAGTGAGCAGTACTTC. Its translation is CAWSVGGTGRSEQYF.